The T cell receptor beta chain described here comes from a study of blood T cell repertoires in COVID-19. Background on the study: COVID-19 samples from acute and convalescent phases originated in the United States, Italy and Spain. In each case, the material was cDNA or gDNA derived from T cells, B-cell-depleted T cells, or PBMCs.

Original handling: It was from reference gene primer amplification that nucleated cell counts were estimated. The method was immunoSEQ multiplex PCR; TCRdb's version includes in-frame clones alone and lacks a portion of them. V, J and clone size derive from that table, while D and trimming were established from the DNA sequence. The table lists about 220,000 clones, approximately 82% of them singletons. Germline V CDR1 and CDR2: SGHTA, FQGTGA. Trimming removed 8 bases from V and 10 bases from J; junction bases left unmatched: 4. This CDR3 region has 11 residues. This TCR was recovered from a man in his fifties or sixties with active or convalescent COVID-19. The chain links TRBV7-3 to TRBJ2-1, with 8 bases fitting TRBD1. Sequencing was carried out using peripheral blood. The chain's CDR3 is CASGTGQEQFF. The DNA of the CDR3 is TGTGCCAGCGGGACAGGTCAAGAGCAGTTCTTC.